What follows are 23 T cell receptor beta chains derived from one specimen sequenced in a study of OX40 agonist ivuxolimab in advanced cancers. Some clones are missing from TCRdb's copy, which holds only in-frame ones; the method was immunoSEQ multiplex PCR. The sample includes around 61,000 clones, 82% of them seen just once. The specimen comprised CD4+ or CD8+ T cells sorted from blood, sampled in a trial of the OX40 agonist ivuxolimab. The receptors come from an adult with an advanced solid tumor such as melanoma, head and neck, liver or kidney cancer.

The V and J genes are TRBV27 and TRBJ2-2; D not certain. The CDR3 extends over 13 amino acids. Germline-derived CDR1 and CDR2 are MNHEY and SMNVEV (reference sequence). Deletions cut 2 bases from V and 4 bases from J, with 5 bases between. The CDR3 DNA sequence: TGTGCCAGCAGTTTAGTTAGCACCGGGGAGCTGTTTTTT. Its translation is CASSLVSTGELFF.

The V call is TRBV6-1, the J call TRBJ2-7; D unclear. CDR3 length: 13 residues. The germline CDR1 and CDR2 sequences are MNHNS and SASEGT. V lost 2 bases and J 1 base, leaving 6 bases between the germline ends. In DNA form, the CDR3 reads TGTGCCAGCAGTGAATGGTATTCCTACGAGCAGTACTTC. Its protein is CASSEWYSYEQYF.

The chain combines TRBV27 with TRBJ2-7; D might be TRBD1 (6 bases). Germline V gives CDR1 MNHEY, CDR2 SMNVEV (reference sequence). V was cut by 6 bases and J by 4 bases, with 7 bases left in between. CDR3 length equals 11 residues. The CDR3 region has the DNA TGTGCCAGCAGCCAGGGGTACGAGCAGTACTTC. This codes for CASSQGYEQYF.

The gene calls are TRBV29-1 and TRBJ1-2; unclear D gene. There are 13 residues in the CDR3. Trimming took off 2 bases at V and 2 bases at J, with 9 bases between the two ends. Germline CDR1 is SQVTM and CDR2 is ANQGSEA. CDR3 loop: CSVEMDGNYGYTF. The CDR3 coding sequence is TGCAGCGTTGAAATGGACGGCAACTATGGCTACACCTTC. The full variable domain, rest sourced from reference TRBV29-1 and TRBJ1-2, is SAVISQKPSRDICQRGTSLTIQCQVDSQVTMMFWYRQQPGQSLTLIATANQGSEATYESGFVIDKFPISRPNLTFSTLTVSNMSPEDSSIYLCSVEMDGNYGYTFGSGTRLTVV.

This chain uses TRBV30 with TRBJ1-4, with D maybe TRBD1 (5 bases). The V end lost 4 bases, the J end lost 4 bases, and 16 bases lay between the germline ends. CDR3 length equals 15 residues. Per germline, CDR1 GTSNPN and CDR2 SVGIG (reference sequence). The CDR3: CAWKRSGGYNEKLFF. CDR3 DNA: TGTGCCTGGAAAAGATCGGGGGGATATAATGAAAAACTGTTTTTT.

The V call is TRBV6-5, the J call TRBJ1-1, with 7 bases identical to TRBD1. J was trimmed by 6 bases and V by 3 bases; bases with no gene match: 4. This CDR3 has 13 residues. Per the germline V gene, CDR1 is MNHEY and CDR2 is SVGAGI. The CDR3: CASSYLTGPEAFF. CDR3 nucleotides: TGTGCCAGCAGTTATCTGACAGGGCCTGAAGCTTTCTTT.

The rearrangement links TRBV4-1 to TRBJ2-3, with D perhaps given as TRBD1 or TRBD2 (5 bases each). The ends were cut back, 2 bases at V and 1 base at J, with 13 bases in the middle. This CDR3 comprises 16 residues. From germline, CDR1 is MGHRA and CDR2 YSYEKL. CDR3 sequence (DNA): TGCGCCAGCAGCCAATCTACGGGGCGCCGCACAGATACGCAGTATTTT. This translates into CASSQSTGRRTDTQYF.

The chain combines TRBV4-1 with TRBJ1-1, with a weak D call TRBD1 (5 bases). Per the germline V gene, CDR1 is MGHRA and CDR2 is YSYEKL. Trimming cost V 3 bases and J 8 bases, with 16 bases left between them. The CDR3 covers 14 residues. The chain's CDR3 is CASSHPPRGSEAFF. The DNA of the CDR3 is TGCGCCAGCAGCCACCCACCAAGGGGAAGCGAAGCTTTCTTT.

V gene TRBV7-9 combines with J gene TRBJ1-4, with TRBD1 matching over 7 bases. J gave up 16 bases and V 4 bases, and 12 bases lay outside the gene matches. In germline, CDR1 is SEHNR, CDR2 FQNEAQ (reference sequence). The length of the CDR3 is 13 residues. The CDR3 coding sequence is TGTGCCAGCAGCTCCGAATCACAGGGGTTAACGTTTTTT. Protein sequence: CASSSESQGLTFF.

The V call is TRBV4-1, the J call TRBJ2-2; D unclear. Germline lookup yields CDR1 MGHRA and CDR2 YSYEKL. CDR3 length: 16 residues. V lost 0 bases and J 1 base, leaving 9 bases between the germline ends. DNA for the CDR3: TGCGCCAGCAGCCAAGATGAGACCGTGAACACCGGGGAGCTGTTTTTT. Translated, it gives CASSQDETVNTGELFF.

The rearrangement uses TRBV6-6 and TRBJ1-2, with D possibly matching TRBD1 (6 bases). The germline V gene encodes CDR1 MNHNY and CDR2 SVGAGI (reference sequence). V was clipped by 6 bases and J by 5 bases, with 16 bases between them. The CDR3 runs 14 residues. The CDR3 reads CASSPGGAYYGYTF. The CDR3 DNA is TGTGCCAGCAGCCCCGGGGGGGCTTATTATGGCTACACCTTC.

Comment on this clone: An end of the junction differs from the germline gene, which may be a read error. The chain employs TRBV7-7 and TRBJ2-1; 10 nucleotides align to TRBD2. The CDR3 contains 15 residues. The V gene's germline CDR1 is SSHAT and CDR2 FNYEAQ (reference sequence). The CDR3 protein is CASSQGLAALDEQFF. As DNA, the CDR3 is TGTGCTAGCAGCCAAGGACTAGCGGCTTTGGATGAGCAGTTCTTC.

V usage is TRBV27 and J usage is TRBJ2-1; possible D gene TRBD1, 6 bases. Trimming pared 5 bases from V and 2 bases from J, leaving 10 bases between. The CDR3 runs to 14 residues. Germline assignment: CDR1 MNHEY and CDR2 SMNVEV (reference sequence). CDR3 in amino acids: CASSKQGPYNEQFF. The CDR3 nucleotides read TGTGCCAGCAGTAAACAGGGCCCCTACAATGAGCAGTTCTTC.

V is TRBV5-4 and J is TRBJ1-2, with D hard to call. V lost 4 bases and J 2 bases, leaving 18 bases between the germline ends. This CDR3 region has 16 residues. The germline gives CDR1 SGHNT, CDR2 YYREEE (reference sequence). CDR3: CASSPPRSQGNYGYTF. CDR3 coding DNA: TGTGCCAGCAGCCCCCCCCGAAGCCAAGGAAACTATGGCTACACCTTC.

CDR3 DNA sequence: TGCGCCAGCAGCCGAATGTCTGGGGGGCCCCCCATCCATGGCTACACCTTC. The encoded protein is CASSRMSGGPPIHGYTF. This rearrangement joins TRBV5-1 to TRBJ1-2, with D possibly matching TRBD1 (6 bases). This CDR3 is 17 amino acids long. Germline V gives CDR1 SGHRS, CDR2 YFSETQ. Trimming cost V 4 bases and J 6 bases, with 25 bases left between them. Complete variable domain (other parts from reference TRBV5-1 and TRBJ1-2): KAGVTQTPRYLIKTRGQQVTLSCSPISGHRSVSWYQQTPGQGLQFLFEYFSETQRNKGNFPGRFSGRQFSNSRSEMNVSTLELGDSALYLCASSRMSGGPPIHGYTFGSGTRLTVV.

The chain recombines TRBV11-2 with TRBJ2-7; 7 nucleotides align to TRBD1. There are 15 residues in the CDR3. Germline loops: CDR1 SGHAT, CDR2 FQNNGV. The V gene end was trimmed by 0 bases and the J gene end by 3 bases; junction bases not matched to a gene: 5. The CDR3 nucleotides read TGTGCCAGCAGCTTAGACCGGACAGGCCTCTACGAGCAGTACTTC. Translating it yields CASSLDRTGLYEQYF.

The V call is TRBV5-1, the J call TRBJ2-3, with 7 positions matching TRBD2. Germline V gene data show CDR1 as SGHRS and CDR2 as YFSETQ. J was trimmed by 5 bases and V by 0 bases; bases with no gene match: 3. The CDR3 is 14 amino acids. Here the CDR3 reads CASSLGLAVDTQYF. CDR3 nucleotides: TGCGCCAGCAGCTTGGGACTAGCAGTAGATACGCAGTATTTT.

The chain is built from TRBV30 and TRBJ2-5; D tentatively reads TRBD1 or TRBD2 (5 bases each). In germline, CDR1 is GTSNPN, CDR2 SVGIG (reference sequence). The CDR3 runs to 13 residues. V was clipped by 4 bases and J by 2 bases, with 11 bases between them. CDR3 nucleotides: TGTGCCTGGAACCGGGGCCGACAAGAGACCCAGTACTTC. Translating it yields CAWNRGRQETQYF.

This chain connects TRBV7-6 to TRBJ2-7, with D perhaps TRBD1 (6 bases). V lost 4 bases and J lost 0, with 10 bases in between. This CDR3 spans 14 amino acids. The germline V gene has CDR1 SGHVS and CDR2 FNYEAQ. DNA for the CDR3: TGTGCCAGCAGCTCACAACAGGGCTCCTACGAGCAGTACTTC. Encoded protein: CASSSQQGSYEQYF.

The chain is built from TRBV6-5 and TRBJ1-4, with TRBD1 identical over 7 bases. Trimming removed 2 bases from V and 7 bases from J; junction bases left unmatched: 4. This CDR3 region has 14 residues. Germline CDR1 reads MNHEY; CDR2 reads SVGAGI. The CDR3 DNA is TGTGCCAGCAGTTACCAGGGGGAGGTTGAAAAACTGTTTTTT. This codes for CASSYQGEVEKLFF.

Here the CDR3 DNA reads TGTGCCAGCAGCTTGGGGGAGCGGACTAAGTCCAACGAGCAGTACTTC. Protein product: CASSLGERTKSNEQYF. V usage is TRBV5-4 and J usage is TRBJ2-7; tentatively, D is TRBD2 (6 bases). Trimming left V 0 bases short and J 5 bases short, with 18 bases between. CDR1 and CDR2 from the germline V gene are SGHNT and YYREEE (reference sequence). There are 16 residues in the CDR3.

The sample holds one count of this clone. V gene TRBV7-2 combines with J gene TRBJ2-7; weak D call: TRBD1 (5 bases). The germline CDR1 and CDR2 sequences are SGHTA and FQGNSA. V shed 2 bases and J shed 5 bases, with 13 bases lying between them. This CDR3 comprises 14 residues. CDR3 region: CASSLPQPGHEQYF. The CDR3 coding sequence is TGTGCCAGCAGCTTACCCCAACCAGGGCACGAGCAGTACTTC.

The CDR3 region has the DNA TGTGCCAGTAGTATAGGCAGGGGACGGTTCTTGAACACTGAAGCTTTCTTT. Translating gives CASSIGRGRFLNTEAFF. This chain joins TRBV19 and TRBJ1-1, with D possibly being TRBD1 (6 bases). The CDR3 runs to 17 residues. The V end lost 1 base, the J end lost 0 bases, and 15 bases lay between the germline ends. Germline CDR1 reads LNHDA; CDR2 reads SQIVND (reference sequence).